What follows are 30 T cell receptor beta chains derived from one specimen sequenced in a study of blood T cell repertoires in COVID-19. Sequenced by immunoSEQ multiplex PCR; TCRdb stores in-frame clones only, minus some. Of over 250,000 clones listed, about 85% are singletons. Input material: peripheral blood. These receptor sequences come from a man aged 55 to 70 who had recovered from COVID-19.

This chain links TRBV30 with TRBJ2-5; tentative D call: TRBD2 (6 bases). The CDR3 runs to 14 residues. Trimming cost V 4 bases and J 2 bases, with 14 bases left between them. Germline CDR1 GTSNPN, CDR2 SVGIG (reference sequence). The CDR3 loop is CAWNPSSGQETQYF. The CDR3 coding sequence is TGTGCCTGGAACCCCAGTAGCGGTCAAGAGACCCAGTACTTC.

This chain connects TRBV6-5 to TRBJ1-5, with 8 nucleotides matching TRBD1. Germline loops: CDR1 MNHEY, CDR2 SVGAGI. This CDR3 is 14 amino acids long. V dropped 5 bases and J dropped 7; count of bases not matched to a gene: 7. The CDR3 nucleotides read TGTGCCAGCAGTCCCGACAGGGGAGCCCAGCCCCAGCATTTT. Protein: CASSPDRGAQPQHF.

The CDR3 sequence: CASSLGTENYGYTF. In DNA, the CDR3 is TGTGCCAGCTCACTAGGGACAGAAAACTATGGCTACACCTTC. This chain joins TRBV18 and TRBJ1-2; the match to TRBD1 covers 7 bases. The V segment lost 4 bases and the J segment 2 bases; nucleotides outside the gene matches: 4. Germline V gene data show CDR1 as KGHSH and CDR2 as LQKENI. The CDR3 is 14 amino acids.

The CDR3 coding sequence is TGCGCCAGCAGCGCAACTGGAAGCGGGACAGGCAGCTCCTACGAGCAGTACTTC. Protein product: CASSATGSGTGSSYEQYF. This chain uses TRBV5-1 with TRBJ2-7; a weak D match, TRBD1 (8 bases). The CDR3 is 18 residues long. The V end was cut by 4 bases, the J end by 0 bases, with 23 bases between. Germline assignment: CDR1 SGHRS and CDR2 YFSETQ.

The V gene is TRBV7-2, the J gene TRBJ2-5, with 8 bases that match TRBD2. The CDR3 length is 16 residues. V was clipped by 1 base and J by 5 bases; unmatched bases: 9. CDR1 SGHTA and CDR2 FQGNSA come from the germline V gene. CDR3 nucleotides: TGTGCCAGCAGCTTAGTCGGGGGGGGCCGTCAGGAGACCCAGTACTTC. Amino acids: CASSLVGGGRQETQYF.

The sample holds a few counts of this clone. The chain recombines TRBV30 with TRBJ1-1; TRBD1 agrees at 8 bases. The CDR3 contains 16 residues. V lost 0 bases and J lost 0; bases outside the gene matches: 6. Germline V gene lookup returns CDR1 GTSNPN and CDR2 SVGIG (reference sequence). CDR3 nucleotides: TGTGCCTGGAGTGTACTTGGACAGGGAATGAACACTGAAGCTTTCTTT. Protein product: CAWSVLGQGMNTEAFF.

V and J are TRBV7-2 and TRBJ2-4, with 7 bases that match TRBD2. This CDR3 comprises 16 residues. Trimming took 4 bases from V and 3 from J; bases not matched to a gene: 9. CDR1 is SGHTA and CDR2 is FQGNSA in the germline V gene. Here the CDR3 reads CASSSWRGFFKNIQYF. CDR3 nucleotide sequence: TGTGCCAGCAGCTCTTGGCGGGGGTTCTTCAAAAACATTCAGTACTTC.

The chain has TRBV20-1 and TRBJ1-2; D is ambiguous. Between the trimmed V and J ends, which lost 3 bases and 6 bases, there was a span of 2 bases. Per germline, CDR1 DFQATT and CDR2 SNEGSKA (reference sequence). CDR3 length equals 9 residues. The DNA for the CDR3 is TGCAGTGCTAGCAATGGCTACACCTTC. Its translation is CSASNGYTF.

The rearrangement uses TRBV4-2 and TRBJ1-5, with D possibly matching TRBD1 (6 bases). The germline V and J ends were trimmed by 2 bases and 5 bases, with 13 bases remaining between them. In germline, CDR1 is LGHNA, CDR2 YNFKEQ. This CDR3 region has 15 residues. DNA of the CDR3: TGTGCCAGCAGCCAATCGGACAGTTCCGATCAGCCCCAGCATTTT. Its protein product is CASSQSDSSDQPQHF.

This chain uses TRBV27 with TRBJ1-1, with D perhaps TRBD1 (6 bases). This CDR3 has 14 residues. Trimming took off 5 bases at V and 4 bases at J, with 14 bases between the two ends. Germline loops: CDR1 MNHEY, CDR2 SMNVEV (reference sequence). The CDR3 DNA reads as TGTGCCAGCAGTCCCAAACAGGGAAGCACTGAAGCTTTCTTT. Translating gives CASSPKQGSTEAFF.

The rearrangement uses TRBV5-1 and TRBJ2-2, with D perhaps TRBD1 (6 bases). In germline, CDR1 is SGHRS, CDR2 YFSETQ. CDR3 size: 16 residues. V lost 3 bases and J 0 bases, leaving 12 bases between the germline ends. CDR3 amino acids: CASSSQQGANTGELFF. The CDR3 DNA sequence: TGCGCCAGCAGCTCTCAACAGGGCGCGAACACCGGGGAGCTGTTTTTT.

The J gene is TRBJ2-5, the V gene TRBV3-1 (or the pseudogene TRBV3-2); 10 bases map to TRBD2. CDR3 length: 16 amino acids. CDR1 and CDR2 (germline): LGHDT, YNNKEL (reference sequence). V lost 3 bases to trimming and J lost 1 base; unmatched junction nucleotides: 5. The CDR3 reads CASSHLAGGLQETQYF. Written as DNA, the CDR3 is TGTGCCAGCAGCCATTTAGCGGGGGGACTCCAAGAGACCCAGTACTTC.

The chain links TRBV5-1 to TRBJ2-7; weak D call: TRBD2 (5 bases). Trimming removed 4 bases at V and 0 bases at J, with 8 bases between. Germline values: CDR1 SGHRS, CDR2 YFSETQ. The CDR3 totals 13 residues. The CDR3 DNA follows: TGCGCCAGCAGCCGGGCGGGCTCCTACGAGCAGTACTTC. Encoded protein: CASSRAGSYEQYF.

This clone was counted once. The rearrangement uses TRBV3-1 (or the pseudogene TRBV3-2) and TRBJ1-1; D is unclear. Germline-derived CDR1 and CDR2 are LGHDT and YNNKEL (reference sequence). This CDR3 spans 12 amino acids. Trimming removed 0 bases at V and 10 bases at J, with 9 bases between. For the CDR3, the DNA is TGTGCCAGCAGCCAAGACGGGGTCGGAGCTTTCTTT. This sequence encodes CASSQDGVGAFF.

This sequence joins TRBV24-1 and TRBJ1-1; 8 bases line up with TRBD1. The germline V gene encodes CDR1 KGHDR and CDR2 SFDVKD. J was trimmed by 3 bases and V by 3 bases; bases with no gene match: 5. CDR3 length equals 15 residues. CDR3 loop: CATSDTTGDYTEAFF. The CDR3 DNA follows: TGTGCCACCAGTGATACGACAGGGGACTACACTGAAGCTTTCTTT.

The rearrangement links TRBV19 to TRBJ2-5; 7 bases fit TRBD1. After removal of 8 bases from V and 0 bases from J, the junction contained 9 bases not matched to a gene. CDR1 LNHDA and CDR2 SQIVND come from the germline V gene (reference sequence). This CDR3 is built from 15 residues. This CDR3 is CASSFPTGYQETQYF. In DNA, the CDR3 is TGTGCCAGTTCTTTCCCGACAGGGTACCAAGAGACCCAGTACTTC.

This rearrangement joins TRBV28 to TRBJ1-5; D remains ambiguous. Germline CDR1 reads MDHEN; CDR2 reads SYDVKM. V lost 1 base, J lost 7 bases, and 5 bases lay in between. The CDR3 is made up of 12 amino acids. In DNA form, the CDR3 reads TGTGCCAGCAGTTTATCTGAGCAGCCCCAGCATTTT. It encodes CASSLSEQPQHF.

The chain employs TRBV6-5 and TRBJ1-4; D uncertain. The CDR3 loop spans 14 amino acids. Germline V CDR1 and CDR2: MNHEY, SVGAGI. Between the trimmed V and J ends, which lost 3 bases and 7 bases, there was a span of 12 bases. CDR3 nucleotide sequence: TGTGCCAGCAGTTATAATCGGGTTGTTGAAAAACTGTTTTTT. Translated: CASSYNRVVEKLFF.

The rearrangement uses TRBV7-9 and TRBJ1-2; D gene ambiguous. This CDR3 is built from 12 residues. Germline V CDR1 and CDR2: SEHNR, FQNEAQ (reference sequence). The V end was cut by 2 bases, the J end by 4 bases, with 5 bases between. The CDR3, as DNA: TGTGCCAGCAGCTTATCCCTCTATGGCTACACCTTC. Its protein is CASSLSLYGYTF.

The chain recombines TRBV7-2 with TRBJ2-1; D is perhaps TRBD1 (7 bases). V was pared by 5 bases and J by 5 bases, with 13 bases between. Germline CDR1 SGHTA, CDR2 FQGNSA. This CDR3 is built from 14 residues. The CDR3 DNA reads TGTGCCAGCAGCCCCAGGGGGGCCCACAATGAGCAGTTCTTC. This encodes CASSPRGAHNEQFF.

The chain combines TRBV24-1 with TRBJ2-4, with 9 positions matching TRBD1. Germline lookup yields CDR1 KGHDR and CDR2 SFDVKD. The CDR3 loop spans 15 amino acids. The V segment lost 4 bases and the J segment 9 bases; nucleotides outside the gene matches: 9. The CDR3 spells CATSENRGQKGIQYF. CDR3 in DNA: TGTGCCACCAGTGAGAACAGGGGGCAGAAGGGCATTCAGTACTTC.

This clone came up a few times. The CDR3 DNA reads TGTGCCAGCAGCCAGCAGACAGAGAGGAACACTGAAGCTTTCTTT. It yields the protein CASSQQTERNTEAFF. This chain links TRBV4-2 with TRBJ1-1, with D possibly TRBD1 on 5 matching bases. Germline CDR1 LGHNA, CDR2 YNFKEQ. The V end lost 3 bases, the J end lost 1 base, and 12 bases lay between the germline ends. The CDR3 is 15 residues long.

V usage is TRBV3-1 (or the pseudogene TRBV3-2) and J usage is TRBJ2-2, with 7 positions matching TRBD1. The trim removed 0 bases at V and 4 bases at J, leaving 2 bases unmatched. CDR1 is LGHDT and CDR2 is YNNKEL in the germline V gene (reference sequence). The CDR3 is made up of 15 amino acids. The CDR3 DNA reads as TGTGCCAGCAGCCAAGAACACAGGGGCACCGGGGAGCTGTTTTTT. Translated: CASSQEHRGTGELFF.

The table lists this clone with a count of one. CDR3 sequence (DNA): TGTGCCAGCAGCCAGACAACTCCGGGATCCAGAGCCTACGAGCAGTACTTC. Translated: CASSQTTPGSRAYEQYF. J is TRBJ2-7 and V is TRBV4-2, with a tentative D call TRBD2 (5 bases). The CDR3 sequence is 17 residues long. Germline V lookup: CDR1 LGHNA, CDR2 YNFKEQ. The ends were cut back, 3 bases at V and 2 bases at J, with 20 bases in the middle.

The CDR3 sequence is CASSLWGQGNQPQHF. CDR3 DNA sequence: TGTGCCAGCAGTTTATGGGGACAGGGGAATCAGCCCCAGCATTTT. The gene calls are TRBV27 and TRBJ1-5; TRBD1 aligns across 10 bases. The junction had 1 base not matched to a gene; V was cut back by 1 base and J by 4 bases. The CDR3 totals 15 residues. The V gene's germline CDR1 is MNHEY and CDR2 SMNVEV (reference sequence).

The chain carries TRBV7-2 and TRBJ1-6; D is uncertain. Germline V gives CDR1 SGHTA, CDR2 FQGNSA. The length of the CDR3 is 17 residues. The ends were cut back, 2 bases at V and 7 bases at J, with 18 bases in the middle. The CDR3 loop is CASSLRSRVHENSPLHF. In DNA form, the CDR3 reads TGTGCCAGCAGCTTACGCTCCCGGGTTCACGAAAATTCACCCCTCCACTTT.

The chain couples TRBV19 to TRBJ2-3; possibly TRBD1 for D (5 bases). V gave up 7 bases and J gave up 2 bases, with 13 bases separating them. CDR1 and CDR2 from the germline V gene are LNHDA and SQIVND (reference sequence). The CDR3 loop spans 14 amino acids. CDR3 sequence: CASNMRQLTDTQYF. The CDR3 nucleotides are TGTGCCAGTAACATGCGACAGCTCACAGATACGCAGTATTTT.

The chain combines TRBV25-1 with TRBJ2-1; 12 bases are shared with TRBD1. The ends lost 6 bases at V and 7 bases at J; junction bases unmatched: 4. This CDR3 is built from 14 residues. The germline V gene has CDR1 MGHDK and CDR2 SYGVNS. This CDR3 is CASSRDRGPNEQFF. DNA of the CDR3: TGTGCCAGCAGCCGGGACAGGGGGCCGAATGAGCAGTTCTTC.

This CDR3 reads CASRPRTGEESYGYTF. CDR3 in DNA: TGCGCCAGCAGACCTAGGACAGGGGAGGAGAGCTATGGCTACACCTTC. The rearrangement uses TRBV5-1 and TRBJ1-2; 9 bases are shared with TRBD1. The V gene's germline CDR1 is SGHRS and CDR2 YFSETQ. The ends lost 5 bases at V and 4 bases at J; junction bases unmatched: 12. The CDR3 contains 16 residues.

The chain couples TRBV13 to TRBJ1-4; D perhaps matches TRBD1 (5 bases). V lost 0 bases and J 4 bases, leaving 12 bases between the germline ends. Per germline, CDR1 PRHDT and CDR2 FYEKMQ (reference sequence). This CDR3 has 16 residues. The CDR3 loop is CASSLGGGGVNEKLFF. The CDR3 region has the DNA TGTGCCAGCAGCTTAGGCGGCGGGGGGGTTAATGAAAAACTGTTTTTT.